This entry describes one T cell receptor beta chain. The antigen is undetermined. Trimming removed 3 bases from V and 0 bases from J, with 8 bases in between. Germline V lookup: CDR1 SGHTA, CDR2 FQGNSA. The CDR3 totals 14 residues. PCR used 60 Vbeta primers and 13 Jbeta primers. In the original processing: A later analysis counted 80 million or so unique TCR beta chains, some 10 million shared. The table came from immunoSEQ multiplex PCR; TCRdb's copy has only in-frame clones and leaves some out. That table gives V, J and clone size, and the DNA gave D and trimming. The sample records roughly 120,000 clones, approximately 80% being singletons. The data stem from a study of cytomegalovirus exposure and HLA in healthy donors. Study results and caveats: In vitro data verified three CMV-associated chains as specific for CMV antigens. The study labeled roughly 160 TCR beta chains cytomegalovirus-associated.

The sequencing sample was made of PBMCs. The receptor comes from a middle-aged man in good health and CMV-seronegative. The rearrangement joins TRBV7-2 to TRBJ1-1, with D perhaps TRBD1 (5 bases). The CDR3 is CASSLGGLNTEAFF. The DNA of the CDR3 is TGTGCCAGCAGCTTGGGGGGGTTGAACACTGAAGCTTTCTTT.